This passage covers 20 T cell receptor beta chains from one sample sequenced in a study of T cells in Graves' hyperthyroidism and ophthalmopathy. Researchers took RNA transcripts and amplified the TCR beta CDR3 regions from them. HTBI primers drove first-round RT-PCR of the TCR CDR3. MiXCR was run by TCRdb on the multiplex PCR reads, yielding one entry per CDR3 protein. The repertoire includes fewer than 750,000 distinct CDR3 sequences, about 14% of them detected once, and around 12% sits in the top ten. What was sequenced was blood. Receptors were obtained from a woman aged 45 to 65 with Graves' ophthalmopathy.

The rearrangement uses TRBV19 and TRBJ2-1, with D tentatively TRBD2 (5 bases). Germline-derived CDR1 and CDR2 are LNHDA and SQIVND (reference sequence). The CDR3 has 15 amino acids. Trimming cost V 3 bases and J 3 bases, with 12 bases left between them. The CDR3 nucleotides are TGTGCCAGTAGTATTGCGGGCGGAGGCTACAATGAGCAGTTCTTC. It yields the protein CASSIAGGGYNEQFF.

There are many counts of this clonotype. The genes are TRBV20-1 and TRBJ1-4; D is possibly TRBD1 (6 bases). V was clipped by 4 bases and J by 8 bases, with 11 bases between them. Germline-derived CDR1 and CDR2 are DFQATT and SNEGSKA (reference sequence). This CDR3 has 12 amino acids. CDR3 DNA: TGCAGTGCTAACAGGGACGGGGAAAAACTGTTTTTT. Amino acids: CSANRDGEKLFF.

This clonotype was seen a handful of times. V and J are TRBV20-1 and TRBJ2-5, with 8 bases identical to TRBD2. V lost 1 base to trimming and J lost 5 bases; unmatched junction nucleotides: 9. Looked up from germline, CDR1 is DFQATT and CDR2 is SNEGSKA (reference sequence). CDR3 size: 15 residues. CDR3 region: CSARAGGAAVETQYF. CDR3 nucleotides: TGCAGTGCTAGAGCCGGGGGGGCGGCTGTGGAGACCCAGTACTTC.

The chain uses TRBV9 and TRBJ2-1; D might be TRBD2 (6 bases). Germline CDR1 SGDLS, CDR2 YYNGEE. The CDR3 runs 16 residues. With 0 bases removed from V and 2 bases from J, the gap between germline ends came to 12 bases. The CDR3 region has the DNA TGTGCCAGCAGCGTAGGTGGCGGGATTCCCTACAATGAGCAGTTCTTC. This codes for CASSVGGGIPYNEQFF.

This clonotype was counted ten times or more. This chain connects TRBV28 to TRBJ2-1, with 13 bases matching TRBD2. Germline CDR1 reads MDHEN; CDR2 reads SYDVKM. There are 17 residues in the CDR3. V was pared by 3 bases and J by 6 bases, with 8 bases of the junction left unmatched. CDR3 sequence (DNA): TGTGCCAGCAGTTTGACCCGGGGACTAGCGGGGTCCAATGAGCAGTTCTTC. Protein product: CASSLTRGLAGSNEQFF.

The chain links TRBV14 to TRBJ2-3, with D maybe TRBD2 (6 bases). V was trimmed by 0 bases and J by 2 bases, leaving 12 bases between them. Germline-derived CDR1 and CDR2 are SGHDN and FVKESK. The CDR3 has 16 residues. The CDR3, as DNA: TGTGCCAGCAGCCAAGAACCTAGCGCCTTCACAGATACGCAGTATTTT. This encodes CASSQEPSAFTDTQYF.

A remark on this clonotype: It may be a read error: a sequence one base away is much more abundant. The chain carries TRBV3-1 and TRBJ2-7; 12 bases are a match to TRBD1. CDR1 is LGHDT, CDR2 YNNKEL, per germline (reference sequence). V shed 3 bases, J shed 6 bases, and the junction held 3 bases outside the gene matches. CDR3 length equals 14 residues. The CDR3 region is CASSHPGQGAEQYF. The CDR3 bases are TGTGCCAGCAGCCATCCGGGACAGGGGGCCGAGCAGTACTTC.

This clonotype has at least ten counts. This chain joins TRBV7-2 and TRBJ2-2; D remains unclear. The CDR3 sequence is 14 residues long. The V end lost 5 bases, the J end lost 1 base, and 8 bases lay between the germline ends. Germline V lookup: CDR1 SGHTA, CDR2 FQGNSA. This CDR3 is CASSGSLNTGELFF. CDR3 in DNA: TGTGCCAGCAGCGGTTCCCTGAACACCGGGGAGCTGTTTTTT.

The rearrangement links TRBV10-3 to TRBJ2-1, with 8 bases that match TRBD2. The length of the CDR3 is 17 residues. V lost 3 bases, J lost 7 bases, and 14 bases stayed unmatched. Germline V gene data show CDR1 as ENHRY and CDR2 as SYGVKD. The CDR3: CAISDEVGGRWENEQFF. The CDR3 nucleotides are TGTGCCATCAGTGACGAGGTGGGCGGGAGGTGGGAGAATGAGCAGTTCTTC.

V gene TRBV6-5 combines with J gene TRBJ2-3, with no clear D. V dropped 4 bases and J dropped 6 bases, with 14 bases sitting between them. This CDR3 is 14 amino acids long. Germline CDR1 is MNHEY and CDR2 is SVGAGI. DNA of the CDR3: TGTGCCAGCAGTTCCCCCACCCTGGGGGATACGCAGTATTTT. The encoded protein is CASSSPTLGDTQYF.

The chain is built from TRBV25-1 and TRBJ2-3; 10 bases are shared with TRBD2. Germline V gene lookup returns CDR1 MGHDK and CDR2 SYGVNS. The V gene end was trimmed by 1 base and the J gene end by 3 bases; junction bases not matched to a gene: 4. This CDR3 has 16 amino acids. CDR3 loop: CASSELVSGRTDTQYF. The CDR3 region has the DNA TGTGCCAGCAGTGAATTGGTTAGCGGGAGGACAGATACGCAGTATTTT. The variable domain in full, with the rest retrieved from reference TRBV25-1 and TRBJ2-3, is EADIYQTPRYLVIGTGKKITLECSQTMGHDKMYWYQQDPGMELHLIHYSYGVNSTEKGDLSSESTVSRIRTEHFPLTLESARPSHTSQYLCASSELVSGRTDTQYFGPGTRLTVL.

This clonotype occurred many times. The rearrangement joins TRBV11-2 to TRBJ2-3; maybe TRBD2 (6 bases). Germline CDR1 reads SGHAT; CDR2 reads FQNNGV. This CDR3 contains 16 residues. V was trimmed by 3 bases and J by 2 bases, leaving 15 bases between them. The CDR3 spells CASSFYRGGNTDTQYF. The CDR3 DNA sequence: TGTGCCAGCAGCTTCTATCGTGGCGGGAACACAGATACGCAGTATTTT.

The rearrangement links TRBV18 to TRBJ1-1; TRBD1 matches at 7 bases. V was clipped by 4 bases and J by 0 bases; unmatched bases: 5. Germline V gene lookup returns CDR1 KGHSH and CDR2 LQKENI. The CDR3 covers 15 residues. The DNA of the CDR3 is TGTGCCAGCTCACTAAGGGACAGCATGAACACTGAAGCTTTCTTT. Encoded protein: CASSLRDSMNTEAFF.

In this sample, this clonotype turned up once. J is TRBJ1-5 and V is TRBV19, with 7 positions matching TRBD1. This CDR3 spans 16 amino acids. Trimming at V came to 6 bases and at J to 3 bases, leaving 11 bases not matched to a gene. Germline V gene data show CDR1 as LNHDA and CDR2 as SQIVND (reference sequence). CDR3 sequence reads: CASSLTGTEINQPQHF. CDR3 nucleotide sequence: TGTGCCAGTAGCTTGACCGGGACAGAGATCAATCAGCCCCAGCATTTT.

The chain uses TRBV2 and TRBJ1-5; 11 nucleotides agree with TRBD1. Germline V gives CDR1 SNHLY, CDR2 FYNNEI. This CDR3 is 17 amino acids long. V lost 7 bases to trimming and J lost 1 base; unmatched junction nucleotides: 9. The CDR3 sequence: CASTSGTGGWSNQPQHF. The CDR3 nucleotides are TGTGCCAGCACCTCCGGGACAGGGGGTTGGAGCAATCAGCCCCAGCATTTT.

The genes are TRBV29-1 and TRBJ2-1; TRBD2 agrees at 8 bases. The germline V gene encodes CDR1 SQVTM and CDR2 ANQGSEA. The CDR3 runs to 14 residues. The J segment lost 6 bases and the V segment lost 7 bases, leaving 11 bases of the junction unmatched. CDR3 loop: CSDGGGSGINEQFF. CDR3 nucleotides: TGCAGCGACGGGGGGGGTAGCGGGATCAATGAGCAGTTCTTC.

This clonotype was seen many times. Relative to the germline gene, one junction end is altered; a read error may explain this. The chain employs TRBV29-1 and TRBJ2-1; 9 bases line up with TRBD1. From germline, CDR1 is SQVTM and CDR2 ANQGSEA. The length of the CDR3 is 17 residues. CDR3 in amino acids: CSVKDRGFSATYNEQFF. CDR3 bases: TGCAGCGTTAAAGACAGGGGGTTTTCCGCGACGTACAATGAGCAGTTCTTC.

This clonotype was counted many times. The chain employs TRBV20-1 and TRBJ2-7; weak D call: TRBD2 (5 bases). With 3 bases removed from V and 2 bases from J, the gap between germline ends came to 14 bases. The CDR3 contains 14 residues. Germline CDR1 and CDR2: DFQATT and SNEGSKA (reference sequence). The CDR3 bases are TGCAGTGCTAGGACACGTCTGACTACCTACGAGCAGTACTTC. Its translation is CSARTRLTTYEQYF.

The rearrangement links TRBV27 to TRBJ2-5; 15 bases are a match to TRBD2. The V gene's germline CDR1 is MNHEY and CDR2 SMNVEV (reference sequence). V shed 5 bases, J shed 4 bases, and the junction held 8 bases outside the gene matches. This CDR3 comprises 17 residues. The CDR3 nucleotides read TGTGCCAGCAGTAGGGGACTAGCGGGAGGAGGGGGAGAGACCCAGTACTTC. This encodes CASSRGLAGGGGETQYF.

The sample holds a few counts of this clonotype. This chain joins TRBV20-1 and TRBJ2-7, with 9 positions matching TRBD2. Looked up from germline, CDR1 is DFQATT and CDR2 is SNEGSKA (reference sequence). CDR3 length: 13 amino acids. With 6 bases clipped from V and 2 bases from J, the junction kept 5 bases outside the gene matches. CDR3 sequence (DNA): TGCAGTGCATCAAGCGGGAGGCCCTACGAGCAGTACTTC. Translation: CSASSGRPYEQYF.